The 5 T cell receptor delta chains below all came from one sample that was sequenced in a study of gamma-delta T cells after stem cell transplantation. TCRdb made new clone calls on the RT-PCR reads using CATT. The table lists 1,900 or so delta-chain clones, about 17% of them singletons. Input material: gamma-delta T cells. The receptor set was obtained from a human donor. It is not recorded whose cells these are; they may come from a transplant donor.

There are a few counts of this clone. The protein that TCRdb holds for this DNA derives from a much larger clone and differs from the translated DNA at residue 6, which likely indicates a read error; the protein shown here is translated from the DNA. The V gene is TRDV2, the J gene TRDJ1; 11 positions match TRDD3. The CDR3 consists of 19 residues. Germline trimming cut 4 bases from V and 0 bases from J; bases unmatched to any gene: 15. Germline values: CDR1 GEAIGNYY, CDR2 EKD. The CDR3 protein is CACDHGLGDKNIYTDKLIF. The CDR3 DNA sequence: TGTGCCTGTGATCATGGACTGGGGGATAAAAATATATACACCGATAAACTCATCTTT.

Details on this clone: The TCRdb protein comes from a much larger clone and disagrees with this DNA's translation at residue 4, likely due to a read error; the protein given here is derived from the DNA. The genes are TRDV2 and TRDJ1; 9 nucleotides line up with TRDD3. Germline trimming cut 6 bases from V and 3 bases from J; bases unmatched to any gene: 16. Per the germline V gene, CDR1 is GEAIGNYY and CDR2 is EKD. This CDR3 region has 17 residues. Here the CDR3 DNA reads TGTGCCTGTAACTCTATAGACGGGGGGATACTTTCCGATAAACTCATCTTT. Protein: CACNSIDGGILSDKLIF.

In the case of this clone: Only one base separates this from a far larger clonotype, so it likely reflects a read error. The sample contains more than one DNA sequence encoding this CDR3. This chain joins TRDV2 and TRDJ1; 9 bases fit TRDD2. The CDR3 extends over 20 amino acids. In germline, CDR1 is GEAIGNYY, CDR2 EKD. CDR3 region: CACDNLPTITGRWGTDKLIF. Here the CDR3 DNA reads TGTGCCTGTGACAACCTTCCTACGATTACTGGGCGCTGGGGCACCGATAAACTCATATTT.

This clone is large by share. This sequence joins TRDV2 and TRDJ1; 13 nucleotides line up with TRDD3. CDR3 length equals 16 residues. Germline V gene sequence: CDR1 GEAIGNYY, CDR2 EKD. Germline trimming cut 3 bases from V and 2 bases from J; bases unmatched to any gene: 5. The CDR3 sequence is CACDLLGDTQTDKLIF. DNA for the CDR3: TGTGCCTGTGACCTACTGGGGGATACGCAGACCGATAAACTCATCTTT.

With regard to this clone: A read error likely explains this, since a far larger clone differs by one base. J is TRDJ1 and V is TRDV2; 7 nucleotides agree with TRDD3. The CDR3 has 15 amino acids. Germline CDR1 GEAIGNYY, CDR2 EKD. DNA for the CDR3: TGTGCCGGTGACACCCTGGATGGGGGACAAGATAAACTCATCTTT. Translation: CAGDTLDGGQDKLIF.